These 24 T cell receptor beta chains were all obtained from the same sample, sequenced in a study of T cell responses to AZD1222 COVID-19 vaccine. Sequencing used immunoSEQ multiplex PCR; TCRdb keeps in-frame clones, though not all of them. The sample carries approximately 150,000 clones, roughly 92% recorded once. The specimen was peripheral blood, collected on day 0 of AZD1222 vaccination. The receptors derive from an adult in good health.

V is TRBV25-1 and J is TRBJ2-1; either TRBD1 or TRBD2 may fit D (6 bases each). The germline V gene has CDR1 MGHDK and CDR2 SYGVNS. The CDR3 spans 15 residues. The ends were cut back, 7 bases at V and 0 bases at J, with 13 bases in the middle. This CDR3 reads CASTGAGGSYNEQFF. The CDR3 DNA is TGTGCCAGCACGGGGGCCGGGGGCTCCTACAATGAGCAGTTCTTC.

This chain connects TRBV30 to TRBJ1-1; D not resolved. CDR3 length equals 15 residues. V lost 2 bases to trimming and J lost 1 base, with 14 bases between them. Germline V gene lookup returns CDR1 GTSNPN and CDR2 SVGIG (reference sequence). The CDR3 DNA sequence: TGTGCCTGGAGTATCCTCGCGTCTAAGAACACTGAAGCTTTCTTT. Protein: CAWSILASKNTEAFF.

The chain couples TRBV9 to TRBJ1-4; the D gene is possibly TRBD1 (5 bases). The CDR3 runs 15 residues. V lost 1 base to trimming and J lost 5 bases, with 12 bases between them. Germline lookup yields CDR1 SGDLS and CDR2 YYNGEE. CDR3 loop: CASSVTGTKNEKLFF. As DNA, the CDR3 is TGTGCCAGCAGCGTAACCGGGACGAAGAATGAAAAACTGTTTTTT.

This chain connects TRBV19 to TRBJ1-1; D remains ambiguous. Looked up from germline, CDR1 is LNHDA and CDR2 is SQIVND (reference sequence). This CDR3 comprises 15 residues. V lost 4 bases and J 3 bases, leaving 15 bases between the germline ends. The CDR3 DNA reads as TGTGCCAGTAGTAGGAGACACTTGATCTACACTGAAGCTTTCTTT. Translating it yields CASSRRHLIYTEAFF.

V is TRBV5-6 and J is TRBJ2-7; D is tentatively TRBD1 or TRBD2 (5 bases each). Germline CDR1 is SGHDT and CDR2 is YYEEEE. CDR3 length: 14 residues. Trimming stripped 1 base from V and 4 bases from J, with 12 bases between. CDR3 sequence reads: CASSLRGRYYEQYF. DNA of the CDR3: TGTGCCAGCAGCTTGCGGGGCCGTTATTACGAGCAGTACTTC. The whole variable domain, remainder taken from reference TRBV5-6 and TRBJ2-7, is DAGVTQSPTHLIKTRGQQVTLRCSPKSGHDTVSWYQQALGQGPQFIFQYYEEEERQRGNFPDRFSGHQFPNYSSELNVNALLLGDSALYLCASSLRGRYYEQYFGPGTRLTVT.

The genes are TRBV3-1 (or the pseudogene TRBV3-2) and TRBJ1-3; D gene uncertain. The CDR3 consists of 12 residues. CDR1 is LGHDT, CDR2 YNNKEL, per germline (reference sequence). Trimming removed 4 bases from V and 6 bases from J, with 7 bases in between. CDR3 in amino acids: CASSPQENTIYF. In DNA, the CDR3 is TGTGCCAGCAGCCCTCAGGAAAACACCATATATTTT.

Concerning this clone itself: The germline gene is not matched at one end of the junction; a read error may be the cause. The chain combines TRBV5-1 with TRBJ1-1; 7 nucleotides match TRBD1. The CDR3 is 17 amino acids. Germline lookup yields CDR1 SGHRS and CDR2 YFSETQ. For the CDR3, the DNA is TGCGCCAGCAGCTACAGACAGGGAGGTAGCTTTGACACTGAGGCTTTCTTT. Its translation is CASSYRQGGSFDTEAFF.

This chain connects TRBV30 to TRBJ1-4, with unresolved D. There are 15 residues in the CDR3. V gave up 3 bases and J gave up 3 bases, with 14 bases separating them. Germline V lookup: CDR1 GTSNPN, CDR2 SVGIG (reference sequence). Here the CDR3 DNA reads TGTGCCTGGAGCCGGGGAATCGTGGCTAATGAAAAACTGTTTTTT. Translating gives CAWSRGIVANEKLFF.

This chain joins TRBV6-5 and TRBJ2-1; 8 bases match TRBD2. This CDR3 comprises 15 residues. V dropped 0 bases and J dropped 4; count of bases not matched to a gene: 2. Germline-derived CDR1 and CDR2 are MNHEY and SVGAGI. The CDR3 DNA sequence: TGTGCCAGCAGTTACTCTCGGGAGGGATACAATGAGCAGTTCTTC. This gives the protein CASSYSREGYNEQFF.

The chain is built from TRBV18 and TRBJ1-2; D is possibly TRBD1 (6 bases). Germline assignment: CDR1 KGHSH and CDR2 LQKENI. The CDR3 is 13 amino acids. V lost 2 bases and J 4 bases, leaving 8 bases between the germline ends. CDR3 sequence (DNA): TGTGCCAGCTCACCAAGGGACACCTATGGCTACACCTTC. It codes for CASSPRDTYGYTF. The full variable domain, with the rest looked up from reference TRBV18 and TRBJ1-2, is NAGVMQNPRHLVRRRGQEARLRCSPMKGHSHVYWYRQLPEEGLKFMVYLQKENIIDESGMPKERFSAEFPKEGPSILRIQQVVRGDSAAYFCASSPRDTYGYTFGSGTRLTVV.

This chain's CDR3 is CASSGTAYGYTF. In nucleotides, the CDR3 is TGTGCCAGCAGTGGGACAGCCTATGGCTACACCTTC. The chain combines TRBV2 with TRBJ1-2; tentatively, D is TRBD1 (6 bases). The CDR3 is made up of 12 amino acids. Germline V gene data show CDR1 as SNHLY and CDR2 as FYNNEI. V was pared by 4 bases and J by 4 bases, with 7 bases between.

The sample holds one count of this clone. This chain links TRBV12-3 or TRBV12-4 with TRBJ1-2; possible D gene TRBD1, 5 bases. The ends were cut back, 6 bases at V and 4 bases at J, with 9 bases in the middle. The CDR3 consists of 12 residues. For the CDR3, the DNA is TGTGCCAGCAGAGGACATTTCTATGGCTACACCTTC. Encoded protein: CASRGHFYGYTF.

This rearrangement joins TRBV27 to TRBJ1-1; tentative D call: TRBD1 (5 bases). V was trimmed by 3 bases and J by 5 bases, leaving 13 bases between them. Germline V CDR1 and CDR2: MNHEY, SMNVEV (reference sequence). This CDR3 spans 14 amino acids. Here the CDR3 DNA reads TGTGCCAGCAGTTTTCGCGGGGGGTCGACTGAAGCTTTCTTT. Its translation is CASSFRGGSTEAFF.

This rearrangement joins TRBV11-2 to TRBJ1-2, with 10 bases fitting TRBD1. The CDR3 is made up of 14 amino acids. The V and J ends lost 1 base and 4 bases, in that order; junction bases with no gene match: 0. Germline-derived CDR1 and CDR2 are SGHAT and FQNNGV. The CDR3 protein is CASSLGTGGYGYTF. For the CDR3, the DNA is TGTGCCAGCAGCTTAGGGACAGGGGGCTATGGCTACACCTTC.

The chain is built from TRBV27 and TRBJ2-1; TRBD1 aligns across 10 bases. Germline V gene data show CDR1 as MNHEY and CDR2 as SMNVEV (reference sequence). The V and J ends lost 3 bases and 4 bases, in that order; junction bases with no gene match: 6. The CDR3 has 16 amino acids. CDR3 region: CASSFPGQGSYNEQFF. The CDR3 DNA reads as TGTGCCAGCAGTTTCCCGGGACAGGGGTCATACAATGAGCAGTTCTTC.

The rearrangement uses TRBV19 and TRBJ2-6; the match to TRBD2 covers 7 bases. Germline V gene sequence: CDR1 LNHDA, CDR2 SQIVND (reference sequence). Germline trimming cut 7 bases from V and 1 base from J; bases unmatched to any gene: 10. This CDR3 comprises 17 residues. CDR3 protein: CASTPGGLASGANVLTF. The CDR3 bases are TGTGCCAGTACCCCGGGGGGACTGGCATCTGGGGCCAACGTCCTGACTTTC.

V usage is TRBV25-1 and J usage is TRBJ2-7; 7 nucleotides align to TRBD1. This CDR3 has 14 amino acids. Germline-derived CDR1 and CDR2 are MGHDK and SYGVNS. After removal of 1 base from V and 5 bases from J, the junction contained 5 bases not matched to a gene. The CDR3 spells CASSESTGMDEQYF. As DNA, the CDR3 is TGTGCCAGCAGTGAATCGACAGGGATGGACGAGCAGTACTTC.

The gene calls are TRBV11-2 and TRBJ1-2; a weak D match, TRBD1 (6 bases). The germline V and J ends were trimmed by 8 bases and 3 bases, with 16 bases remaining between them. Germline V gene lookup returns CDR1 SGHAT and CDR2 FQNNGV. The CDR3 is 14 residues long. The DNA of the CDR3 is TGTGCCAGCTCCCCCTGGGCAGGGGACTATGGCTACACCTTC. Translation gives CASSPWAGDYGYTF.

The CDR3 sequence is CASSLSPPGDGYTF. Written as DNA, the CDR3 is TGTGCCAGCAGTTTATCCCCCCCTGGGGATGGCTACACCTTC. The chain carries TRBV28 and TRBJ1-2, with D unclear. V shed 1 base and J shed 6 bases, with 12 bases lying between them. This CDR3 has 14 amino acids. In germline, CDR1 is MDHEN, CDR2 SYDVKM.

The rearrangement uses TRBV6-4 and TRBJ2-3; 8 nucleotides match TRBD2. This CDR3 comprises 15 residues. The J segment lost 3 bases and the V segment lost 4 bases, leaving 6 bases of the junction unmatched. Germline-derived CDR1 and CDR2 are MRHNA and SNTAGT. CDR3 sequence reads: CASSAETGGTDTQYF. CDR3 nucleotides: TGTGCCAGCAGTGCCGAGACGGGAGGGACAGATACGCAGTATTTT.

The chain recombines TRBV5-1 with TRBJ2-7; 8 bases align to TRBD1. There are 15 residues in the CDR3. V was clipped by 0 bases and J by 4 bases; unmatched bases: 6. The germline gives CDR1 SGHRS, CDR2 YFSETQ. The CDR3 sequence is CASSLGGTGAYEQYF. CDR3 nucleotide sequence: TGCGCCAGCAGCTTGGGGGGGACAGGAGCATACGAGCAGTACTTC.

For the CDR3, the DNA is TGCGCCAGCAGCACCGGGACAGGGTCCACCGGGGAGCTGTTTTTT. Amino acids: CASSTGTGSTGELFF. The genes are TRBV5-1 and TRBJ2-2; TRBD1 matches at 9 bases. The V gene's germline CDR1 is SGHRS and CDR2 YFSETQ. The CDR3 length is 15 residues. V shed 4 bases and J 4 bases; nucleotides not matched to a gene: 5.

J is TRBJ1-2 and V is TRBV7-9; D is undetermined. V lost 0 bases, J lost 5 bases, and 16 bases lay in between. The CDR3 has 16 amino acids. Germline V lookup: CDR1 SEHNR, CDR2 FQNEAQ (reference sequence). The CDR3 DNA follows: TGTGCCAGCAGCTTAGCCTACATGGGTGGAGAATATGGCTACACCTTC. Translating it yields CASSLAYMGGEYGYTF.

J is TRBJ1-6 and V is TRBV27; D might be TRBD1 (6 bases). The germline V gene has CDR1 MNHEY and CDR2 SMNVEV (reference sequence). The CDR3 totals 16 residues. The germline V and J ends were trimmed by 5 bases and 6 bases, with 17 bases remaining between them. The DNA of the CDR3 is TGTGCCAGCAGTCCCCTGGCGGGGGCCGGTAATTCACCCCTCCACTTT. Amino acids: CASSPLAGAGNSPLHF.